This T cell receptor (beta chain) was documented in a study of control samples from healthy donors and cancer patients. TCRdb's copy holds only in-frame clones and misses some; the assay was immunoSEQ multiplex PCR. The sample gives 150,000 or so clones, about 90% of which show up once; more than 1.5% is in the top ten. The CDR3 consists of 15 residues. Germline-derived CDR1 and CDR2 are MDHEN and SYDVKM. Trimming took 7 bases from V and 1 from J, leaving 16 bases between them. The origin of this receptor is a man between 18 and 29 years old in good health. The chain uses TRBV28 and TRBJ1-1; D might be TRBD1 (6 bases). Sequenced: blood. The CDR3 bases are TGTGCCAGCAATCTTTACAGGGCTGGGAACACTGAAGCTTTCTTT. This gives the protein CASNLYRAGNTEAFF.